This is a list of T cell receptor beta chains from one sample in a study of cytomegalovirus exposure and HLA in healthy donors. This table comes from immunoSEQ multiplex PCR, and its TCRdb copy is limited to in-frame clones, with some not included. The sample lists 160,000 or so clones, around 85% seen once, with more than 4% in the top ten. The sample taken for sequencing was PBMCs. These receptors came from a man aged 40-50 years in good health and CMV-seronegative. CDR3s include the opening cysteine and the closing phenylalanine or tryptophan. D genes are given only for firm matches. Part of the rows lack a size; the others show once, few, many or a class for expanded clones.

CDR3: CASTFDRGGTEAFF
DNA: TGTGCCAGCACCTTCGACAGGGGCGGCACTGAAGCTTTCTTT
V: TRBV13
size: once
J: TRBJ1-1
D: TRBD1

CDR3: CASSFYRGKGNQPQHF
DNA: TGTGCCAGCAGTTTTTATAGGGGGAAAGGCAATCAGCCCCAGCATTTT
V: TRBV28
size: -
J: TRBJ1-5
D: -

CDR3: CASSHPREKLFF
DNA: TGCGCCAGCAGCCACCCGAGAGAAAAACTGTTTTTT
V: TRBV4-1
size: -
J: TRBJ1-4
D: -

CDR3: CASSRRGEKLFF
DNA: TGTGCCAGCAGCAGGCGCGGGGAAAAACTGTTTTTT
V: TRBV5-4
size: few
J: TRBJ1-4
D: -

CDR3: CASSWDRGYEQYF
DNA: TGTGCCAGCAGCTGGGACAGGGGGTACGAGCAGTACTTC
V: TRBV5-6
size: -
J: TRBJ2-7
D: TRBD1

CDR3: CASSSLGRGAVETQYF
DNA: TGTGCCAGCAGTTCCCTCGGCAGGGGGGCCGTGGAGACCCAGTACTTC
V: TRBV9
size: -
J: TRBJ2-5
D: -

CDR3: CASTRLAGVSYEQYF
DNA: TGTGCCAGCACAAGACTAGCGGGAGTCTCCTACGAGCAGTACTTC
V: TRBV28
size: -
J: TRBJ2-7
D: TRBD2

CDR3: CASSLGLRGPDTQYF
DNA: TGCGCCAGCAGCTTAGGCCTAAGGGGCCCAGATACGCAGTATTTT
V: TRBV5-1
size: -
J: TRBJ2-3
D: -

CDR3: CSVGGGSSYEQYF
DNA: TGCAGCGTTGGGGGAGGCAGCTCCTACGAGCAGTACTTC
V: TRBV29-1
size: -
J: TRBJ2-7
D: -

CDR3: CARGQQEELFF
DNA: TGTGCCAGAGGACAGCAAGAGGAGCTGTTTTTT
V: TRBV7-9
size: -
J: TRBJ2-2
D: -

CDR3: CASSEAGVGLSYEQYF
DNA: TGTGCCAGCAGTGAAGCAGGGGTCGGTCTGTCCTACGAGCAGTACTTC
V: TRBV6-1
size: -
J: TRBJ2-7
D: -

CDR3: CSVDLSGYTF
DNA: TGCAGCGTTGATCTGTCGGGCTACACCTTC
V: TRBV29-1
size: -
J: TRBJ1-2
D: -

CDR3: CASSLNRDSPLHF
DNA: TGTGCCAGCAGCTTAAACAGGGATTCACCCCTCCACTTT
V: TRBV11-3
size: -
J: TRBJ1-6
D: -

CDR3: CASSTRQGMGTGELFF
DNA: TGTGCCAGCAGTACAAGACAGGGAATGGGGACCGGGGAGCTGTTTTTT
V: TRBV27
size: -
J: TRBJ2-2
D: TRBD1

CDR3: CASSTQPGQGAFGTEAFF
DNA: TGTGCCAGCAGCACTCAACCGGGACAGGGGGCCTTCGGCACTGAAGCTTTCTTT
V: TRBV9
size: -
J: TRBJ1-1
D: TRBD1

CDR3: CAIRLAGGYTDTQYF
DNA: TGTGCCATCAGACTAGCGGGGGGGTACACAGATACGCAGTATTTT
V: TRBV10-3
size: few
J: TRBJ2-3
D: TRBD2

CDR3: CASSLDRTLSPLHF
DNA: TGTGCCAGCAGCCTAGACAGGACTCTTTCACCCCTCCACTTT
V: TRBV27
size: once
J: TRBJ1-6
D: -

CDR3: CSVVVTYLYGYTF
DNA: TGCAGCGTTGTGGTCACCTACCTTTATGGCTACACCTTC
V: TRBV29-1
size: -
J: TRBJ1-2
D: -

CDR3: CASSLRAGYGYTF
DNA: TGTGCCAGCAGTTTAAGGGCGGGCTATGGCTACACCTTC
V: TRBV27
size: few
J: TRBJ1-2
D: -

CDR3: CASSSSSGTGPKSPLHF
DNA: TGTGCCAGCAGCTCTAGTTCGGGGACAGGCCCTAAGTCACCCCTCCACTTT
V: TRBV7-9
size: -
J: TRBJ1-6
D: TRBD1

CDR3: CASSLGGQSYEQYF
DNA: TGTGCCAGCAGCTTAGGTGGACAGTCCTACGAGCAGTACTTC
V: TRBV7-2
size: -
J: TRBJ2-7
D: -

CDR3: CSSSFGDYEQYF
DNA: TGTTCCAGCAGCTTCGGGGACTACGAGCAGTACTTC
V: TRBV7-9
size: -
J: TRBJ2-7
D: -

CDR3: CASSLTRDREDPYF
DNA: TGTGCCAGCAGCTTAACCCGGGACAGGGAGGATCCGTACTTC
V: TRBV5-4
size: -
J: TRBJ2-5
D: TRBD1

CDR3: CASSRTALSGNTIYF
DNA: TGTGCCAGCAGCCGGACAGCTTTGTCTGGAAACACCATATATTTT
V: TRBV7-6
size: -
J: TRBJ1-3
D: -

CDR3: CASSRGREETQYF
DNA: TGTGCCAGCAGTCGTGGGCGGGAAGAGACCCAGTACTTC
V: TRBV7-3
size: -
J: TRBJ2-5
D: -

CDR3: CASRIGTGSNQPQHF
DNA: TGTGCCAGTAGGATAGGGACAGGGAGCAATCAGCCCCAGCATTTT
V: TRBV2
size: few
J: TRBJ1-5
D: TRBD1

CDR3: CASSMPPRTGEETQYF
DNA: TGTGCCAGTAGTATGCCCCCCCGGACAGGGGAAGAGACCCAGTACTTC
V: TRBV19
size: once
J: TRBJ2-5
D: TRBD1

CDR3: CASSYPTGTGAYEQYF
DNA: TGCGCCAGCAGCTATCCCACCGGGACAGGCGCCTACGAGCAGTACTTC
V: TRBV5-1
size: -
J: TRBJ2-7
D: TRBD1

CDR3: CASSLYRDAEQYF
DNA: TGTGCCAGCAGCTTGTACAGGGATGCCGAGCAGTACTTC
V: TRBV7-3
size: -
J: TRBJ2-7
D: -

CDR3: CASRGQGGIYEQYF
DNA: TGTGCCAGCAGAGGACAGGGGGGTATCTACGAGCAGTACTTC
V: TRBV7-9
size: -
J: TRBJ2-7
D: TRBD1

CDR3: CASSPLAGPRVDTQYF
DNA: TGTGCCAGCAGTCCCCTAGCGGGGCCCCGGGTAGATACGCAGTATTTT
V: TRBV27
size: once
J: TRBJ2-3
D: TRBD2

CDR3: CASSMTPKTPTDTQYF
DNA: TGTGCCAGTAGTATGACTCCGAAGACTCCCACAGATACGCAGTATTTT
V: TRBV19
size: -
J: TRBJ2-3
D: -

CDR3: CASSLSYNEKLFF
DNA: TGTGCCAGCAGCTTGAGCTACAATGAAAAACTGTTTTTT
V: TRBV5-4
size: -
J: TRBJ1-4
D: -

CDR3: CASRQVDEQYF
DNA: TGTGCCAGCAGACAGGTGGACGAGCAGTACTTC
V: TRBV7-9
size: once
J: TRBJ2-7
D: -

CDR3: CSVEGGPFFSDTQYF
DNA: TGCAGCGTTGAAGGGGGCCCGTTTTTTTCGGATACGCAGTATTTT
V: TRBV29-1
size: -
J: TRBJ2-3
D: -

CDR3: CASSRTGIDSNQPQHF
DNA: TGTGCCAGCAGCAGGACCGGGATAGATAGCAATCAGCCCCAGCATTTT
V: TRBV5-8
size: -
J: TRBJ1-5
D: -

CDR3: CASSGADTQYF
DNA: TGTGCCAGCTCGGGAGCAGATACGCAGTATTTT
V: TRBV4-2
size: -
J: TRBJ2-3
D: -

CDR3: CSALGQSLTGELFF
DNA: TGCAGCGCCCTAGGACAGTCCCTCACCGGGGAGCTGTTTTTT
V: TRBV29-1
size: -
J: TRBJ2-2
D: -

CDR3: CASSLNRRTGDKEQYF
DNA: TGTGCCAGCAGCTTAAATCGAAGGACAGGGGATAAGGAGCAGTACTTC
V: TRBV7-6
size: -
J: TRBJ2-7
D: TRBD1

CDR3: CASSVGTGVSNEQFF
DNA: TGTGCCAGCAGCGTGGGGACAGGGGTTTCAAATGAGCAGTTCTTC
V: TRBV9
size: -
J: TRBJ2-1
D: TRBD1

CDR3: CASGGGEYQPQHF
DNA: TGTGCCAGCGGCGGTGGGGAGTACCAGCCCCAGCATTTT
V: TRBV6-5
size: -
J: TRBJ1-5
D: -